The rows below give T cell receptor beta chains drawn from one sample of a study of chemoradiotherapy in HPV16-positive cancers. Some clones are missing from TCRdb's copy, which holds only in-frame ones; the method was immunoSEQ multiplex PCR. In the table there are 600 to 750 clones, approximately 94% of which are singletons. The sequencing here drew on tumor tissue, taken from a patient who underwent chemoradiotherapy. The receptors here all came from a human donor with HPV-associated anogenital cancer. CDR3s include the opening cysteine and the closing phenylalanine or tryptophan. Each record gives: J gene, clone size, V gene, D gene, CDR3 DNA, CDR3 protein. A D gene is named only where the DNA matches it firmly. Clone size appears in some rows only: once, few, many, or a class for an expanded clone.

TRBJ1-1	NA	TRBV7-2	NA	TGTGCCAGCAGCTTAGTCGGCAGGGCCCCAGAAGCTTTCTTT	CASSLVGRAPEAFF
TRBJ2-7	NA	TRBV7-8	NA	TGTGCCAGCAGCGACTGGAGGGACGGGGCATACGAGCAGTACTTC	CASSDWRDGAYEQYF
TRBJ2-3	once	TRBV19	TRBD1	TGTGCCAGTAACAGGGGGCGCGTACCAGATACGCAGTATTTT	CASNRGRVPDTQYF
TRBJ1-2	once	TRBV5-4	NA	TGTGCCAGCAGCCCCTCCGGGACGGATAACTATGGCTACACCTTC	CASSPSGTDNYGYTF
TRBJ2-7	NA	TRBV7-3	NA	TGTGCCAGCAGCTTAGTGGGCGGGGACGAGCAGTACTTC	CASSLVGGDEQYF
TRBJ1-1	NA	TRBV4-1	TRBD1	TGCGCCAGCAGCCAACTAAGGGACAGCAGCATTGGAGCTTTCTTT	CASSQLRDSSIGAFF
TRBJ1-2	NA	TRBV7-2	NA	TGTGCCAGCAGCCCCAACCGAGGAATGGGCTATGGCTACACCTTC	CASSPNRGMGYGYTF
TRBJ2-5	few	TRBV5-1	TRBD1	TGCGCCAGCAGCTTGGACGGTTCGGACAGGGGCATCCAGTACTTC	CASSLDGSDRGIQYF
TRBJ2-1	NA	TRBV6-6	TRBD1	TGTGCCAGCAGTAATCCGGGACAGGGAGGTAATGAGCAGTTCTTC	CASSNPGQGGNEQFF
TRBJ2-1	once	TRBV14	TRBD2	TGTGCCAGCAGCCAATATCTAGCGGTGCGCACCTCGAATGAGCAGTTCTTC	CASSQYLAVRTSNEQFF
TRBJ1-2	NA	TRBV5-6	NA	TGTGCCAGCAGCTTGGAGTGGGGAGCGCATGGCTACACCTTC	CASSLEWGAHGYTF
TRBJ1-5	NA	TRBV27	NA	TGTGCCAGCAGTCGAGGGCCTTTCGGCAATCAGCCCCAGCATTTT	CASSRGPFGNQPQHF
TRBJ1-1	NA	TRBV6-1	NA	TGTGCCAGCTCCGGGACCTTGAACACTGAAGCTTTCTTT	CASSGTLNTEAFF
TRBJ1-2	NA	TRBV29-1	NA	TGCAGCACCGTCTTGGCCGAGTGGGGCTACACCTTC	CSTVLAEWGYTF
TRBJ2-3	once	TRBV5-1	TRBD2	TGCGCCAGCAGCTTACTAGCGTCTAGCACAGATACGCAGTATTTT	CASSLLASSTDTQYF
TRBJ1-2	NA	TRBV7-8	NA	TGTGCCAGCAGCTTCAGTAACCGGAACTATGGCTACACCTTC	CASSFSNRNYGYTF
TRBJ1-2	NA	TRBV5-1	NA	NA	CASSFGTGSGGHTF
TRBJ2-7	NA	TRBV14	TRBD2	TGTGCCAGCAGCCAAGGACTAGCGGCAGCCTCCTACGAGCAGTACTTC	CASSQGLAAASYEQYF
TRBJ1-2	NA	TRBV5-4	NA	TGTGCCAGCCGCTGGTGGAGAGGGGATGGCTACACCTTC	CASRWWRGDGYTF
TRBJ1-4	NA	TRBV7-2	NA	TGTGCCAGCGGAATTTATGGGGCCGGGGAAAAACTGTTTTTT	CASGIYGAGEKLFF
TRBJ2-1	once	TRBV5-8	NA	TGTGCCAGCAGCAGCCGGGGTACCATGTACAATGAGCAGTTCTTC	CASSSRGTMYNEQFF
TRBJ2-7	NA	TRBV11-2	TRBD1	TGTGCCAGCAGCTTAGGGGACAGGGTTGCCTACGAGCAGTACTTC	CASSLGDRVAYEQYF
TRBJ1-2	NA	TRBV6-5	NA	TGTGCCAGCAGTTACGCGGGGGACTATGGCTACACCTTC	CASSYAGDYGYTF
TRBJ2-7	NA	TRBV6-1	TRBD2	TGTGCCAGCAGTGACGGACTAGAGGCCTACGAGCAGTACTTC	CASSDGLEAYEQYF
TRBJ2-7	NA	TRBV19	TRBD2	TGTGCCAGTAGCCTTAGCGGGACACTGGACGAGCAGTACTTC	CASSLSGTLDEQYF
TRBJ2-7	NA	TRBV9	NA	TGTGCCAGCAGCGTACGTCCCTCAGGTGACGAGCAGTACTTC	CASSVRPSGDEQYF
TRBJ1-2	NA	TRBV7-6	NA	TGTGCCAGCAGCTTAGCATTAGTGGGTTTAACAGGGAACTATGGCTACACCTTC	CASSLALVGLTGNYGYTF
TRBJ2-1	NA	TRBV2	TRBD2	TGTGCCAGCAGTGAAGCGCAACTAGCGGGAAGAGGTGAGCAGTTCTTC	CASSEAQLAGRGEQFF
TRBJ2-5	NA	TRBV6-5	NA	TGTGCCAGCAGTTACGGGGAGACCCAGTACTTC	CASSYGETQYF
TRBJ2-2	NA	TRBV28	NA	TGTGCCAGCACCCGGGGCACCGGGGAGCTGTTTTTT	CASTRGTGELFF
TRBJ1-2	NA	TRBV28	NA	TGTGCCAGCAGTTTATCGATTCACATACCTTATGGCTACACCTTC	CASSLSIHIPYGYTF
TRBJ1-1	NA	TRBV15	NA	TGTGCCACCAGCAGGTTGGGGACTGGGAACACTGAAGCTTTCTTT	CATSRLGTGNTEAFF
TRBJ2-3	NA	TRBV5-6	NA	TGTGCCAGCAGCTTGTTCCAGCCAGATACGCAGTATTTT	CASSLFQPDTQYF
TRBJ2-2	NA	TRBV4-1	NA	TGCGCCAGCAGCCGAGCAGGGGGGTTCACCGGGGAGCTGTTTTTT	CASSRAGGFTGELFF
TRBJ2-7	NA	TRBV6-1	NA	TGTGCCAGCAGTGAATATAGACCCTACGAGCAGTACTTC	CASSEYRPYEQYF
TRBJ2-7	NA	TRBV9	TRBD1	TGTGCCAGCAGCGGAAGAGGGGACAGGGGCGACGAGCAGTACTTC	CASSGRGDRGDEQYF
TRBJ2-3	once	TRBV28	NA	TGTGCCAGCAGAAGCGGCCTCTCTAGCACAGATACGCAGTATTTT	CASRSGLSSTDTQYF
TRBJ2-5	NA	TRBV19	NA	TGTGCCAGTAGTATGGTGTCGGGGGAGACCCAGTACTTC	CASSMVSGETQYF
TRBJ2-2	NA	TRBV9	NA	TGTGCCAGCAGCGCCGTCTCCAGGGGGAACACCGGGGAGCTGTTTTTT	CASSAVSRGNTGELFF
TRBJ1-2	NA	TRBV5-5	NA	TGTGCCAGCAGCCCCGCGGGGGGGCAGGGCTATGGCTACACCTTC	CASSPAGGQGYGYTF